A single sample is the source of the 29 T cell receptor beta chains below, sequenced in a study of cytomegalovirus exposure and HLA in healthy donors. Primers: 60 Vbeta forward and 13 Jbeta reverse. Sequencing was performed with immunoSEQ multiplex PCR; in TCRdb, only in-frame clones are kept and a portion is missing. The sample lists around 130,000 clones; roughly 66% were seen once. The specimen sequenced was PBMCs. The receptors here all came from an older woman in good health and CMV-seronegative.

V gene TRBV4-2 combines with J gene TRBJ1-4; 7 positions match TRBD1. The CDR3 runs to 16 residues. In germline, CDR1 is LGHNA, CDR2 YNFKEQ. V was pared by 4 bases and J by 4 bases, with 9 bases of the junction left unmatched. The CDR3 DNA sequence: TGTGCCAGCAGCCGCACCGGGACAGAGATTAATGAAAAACTGTTTTTT. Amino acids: CASSRTGTEINEKLFF.

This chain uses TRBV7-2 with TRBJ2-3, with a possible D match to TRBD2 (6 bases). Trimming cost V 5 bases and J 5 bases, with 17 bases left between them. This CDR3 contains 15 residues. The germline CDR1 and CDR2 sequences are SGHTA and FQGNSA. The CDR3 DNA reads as TGTGCCAGCAGCCCGGGTGGGGGGAAAGTAGATACGCAGTATTTT. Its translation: CASSPGGGKVDTQYF.

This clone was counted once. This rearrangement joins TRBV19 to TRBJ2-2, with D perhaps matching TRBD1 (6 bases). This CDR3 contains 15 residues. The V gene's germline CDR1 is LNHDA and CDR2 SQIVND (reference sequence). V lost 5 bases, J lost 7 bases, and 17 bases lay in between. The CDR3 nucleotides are TGTGCCAGTAGTCAGCAGGGAAGGGGGTTCGGGGAGCTGTTTTTT. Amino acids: CASSQQGRGFGELFF.

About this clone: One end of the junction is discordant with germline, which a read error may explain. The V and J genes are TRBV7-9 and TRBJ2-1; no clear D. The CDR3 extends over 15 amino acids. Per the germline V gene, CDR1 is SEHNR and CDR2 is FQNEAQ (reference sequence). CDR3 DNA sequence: TGTTCCAGCAGCCCAAACCCAGCGAGCTACAATGAGCAGTTCTTC. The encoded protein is CSSSPNPASYNEQFF.

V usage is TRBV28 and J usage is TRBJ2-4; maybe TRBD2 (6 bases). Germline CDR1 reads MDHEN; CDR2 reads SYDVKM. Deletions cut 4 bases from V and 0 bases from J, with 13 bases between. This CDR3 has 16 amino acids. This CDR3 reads CASSSSGTLAKNIQYF. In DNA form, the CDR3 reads TGTGCCAGCAGTTCCTCCGGGACTCTAGCCAAAAACATTCAGTACTTC.

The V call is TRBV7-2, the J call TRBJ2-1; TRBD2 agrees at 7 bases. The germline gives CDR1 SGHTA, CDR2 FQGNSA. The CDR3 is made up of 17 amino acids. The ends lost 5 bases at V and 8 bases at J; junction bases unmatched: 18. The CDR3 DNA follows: TGTGCCAGCAGCGACCCCAAAGTGGGGGGAGGGCCTCATGAGCAGTTCTTC. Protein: CASSDPKVGGGPHEQFF.

DNA of the CDR3: TGCGCCAGCAGTCCGACCGGGTGGGGGGACTATGAGCAGTTCTTC. Protein sequence: CASSPTGWGDYEQFF. The genes are TRBV5-1 and TRBJ2-1; possibly TRBD2 for D (6 bases). CDR3 length: 15 residues. The germline gives CDR1 SGHRS, CDR2 YFSETQ. Trimming pared 5 bases from V and 8 bases from J, leaving 20 bases between.

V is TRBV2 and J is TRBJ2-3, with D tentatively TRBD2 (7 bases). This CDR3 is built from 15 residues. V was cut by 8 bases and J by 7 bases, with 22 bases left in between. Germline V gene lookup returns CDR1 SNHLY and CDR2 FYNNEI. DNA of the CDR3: TGTGCCAGCGGCCTTGGGGGAGGGGGGAGGAATACGCAGTATTTT. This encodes CASGLGGGGRNTQYF.

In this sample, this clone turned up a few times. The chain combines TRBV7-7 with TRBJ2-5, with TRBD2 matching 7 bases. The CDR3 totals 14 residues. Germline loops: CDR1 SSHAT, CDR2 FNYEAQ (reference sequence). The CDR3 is CASGLSGEGETQYF. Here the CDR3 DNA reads TGTGCTAGCGGCCTTTCGGGGGAGGGGGAGACCCAGTACTTC.

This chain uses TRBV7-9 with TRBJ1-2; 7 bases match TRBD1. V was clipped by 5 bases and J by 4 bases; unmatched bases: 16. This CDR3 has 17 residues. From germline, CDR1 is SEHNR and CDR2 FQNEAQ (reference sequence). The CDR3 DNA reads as TGTGCCAGCAGCGGAAGAAGACAGGGTAACCCCCTCTATGGCTACACCTTC. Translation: CASSGRRQGNPLYGYTF.

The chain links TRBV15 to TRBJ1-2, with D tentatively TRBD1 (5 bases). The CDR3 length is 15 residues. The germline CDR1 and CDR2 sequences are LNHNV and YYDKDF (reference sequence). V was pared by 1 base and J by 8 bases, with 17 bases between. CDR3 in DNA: TGTGCCACCAGCAGAGGAAGCAGGGTTAGGTTGGGCTACACCTTC. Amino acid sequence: CATSRGSRVRLGYTF.

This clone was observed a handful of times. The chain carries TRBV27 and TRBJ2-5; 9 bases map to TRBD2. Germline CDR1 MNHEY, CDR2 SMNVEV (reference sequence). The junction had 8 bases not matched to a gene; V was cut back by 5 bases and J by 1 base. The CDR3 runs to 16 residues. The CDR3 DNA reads TGTGCCAGCAGTCCGATACTAGCGGGTCTCCAAGAGACCCAGTACTTC. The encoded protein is CASSPILAGLQETQYF.

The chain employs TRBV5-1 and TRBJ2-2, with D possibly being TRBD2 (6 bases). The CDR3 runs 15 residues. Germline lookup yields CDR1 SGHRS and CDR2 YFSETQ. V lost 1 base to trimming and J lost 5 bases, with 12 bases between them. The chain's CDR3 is CASSLTAGGTGELFF. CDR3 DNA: TGCGCCAGCAGCTTGACAGCGGGTGGTACCGGGGAGCTGTTTTTT.

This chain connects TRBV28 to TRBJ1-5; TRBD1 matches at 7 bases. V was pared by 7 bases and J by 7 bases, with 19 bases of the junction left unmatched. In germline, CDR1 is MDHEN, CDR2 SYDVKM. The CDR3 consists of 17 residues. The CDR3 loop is CASTAQRQGRWRQPQHF. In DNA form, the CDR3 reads TGTGCCAGCACCGCTCAGAGACAGGGAAGGTGGCGCCAGCCCCAGCATTTT.

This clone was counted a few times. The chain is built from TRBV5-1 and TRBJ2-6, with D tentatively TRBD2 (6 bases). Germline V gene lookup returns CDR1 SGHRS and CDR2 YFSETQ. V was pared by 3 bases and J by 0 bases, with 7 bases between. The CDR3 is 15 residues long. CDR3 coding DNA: TGCGCCAGCAGCTCGCGGGGCTCTGGGGCCAACGTCCTGACTTTC. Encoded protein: CASSSRGSGANVLTF.

The CDR3 sequence is CASSITGSKNIQYF. For the CDR3, the DNA is TGTGCCAGTAGTATTACAGGGTCCAAAAACATTCAGTACTTC. The rearrangement uses TRBV19 and TRBJ2-4; TRBD1 is a possible D gene (6 bases). The CDR3 loop spans 14 amino acids. Germline V gene sequence: CDR1 LNHDA, CDR2 SQIVND (reference sequence). Trimming pared 3 bases from V and 2 bases from J, leaving 8 bases between.

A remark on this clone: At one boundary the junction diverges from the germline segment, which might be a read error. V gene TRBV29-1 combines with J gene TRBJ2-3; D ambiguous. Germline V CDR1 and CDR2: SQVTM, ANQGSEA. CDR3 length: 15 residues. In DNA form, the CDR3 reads TGCAGCGTTGAAGATGGCGGCAGATTACGAGATGCGCAGTATTTT. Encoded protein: CSVEDGGRLRDAQYF.

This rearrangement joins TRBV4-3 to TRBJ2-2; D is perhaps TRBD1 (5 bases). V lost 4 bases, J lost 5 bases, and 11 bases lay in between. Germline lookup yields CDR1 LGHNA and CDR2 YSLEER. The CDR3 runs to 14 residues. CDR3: CASSPRTWTGELFF. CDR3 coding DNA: TGCGCCAGCAGCCCTCGGACATGGACCGGGGAGCTGTTTTTT.

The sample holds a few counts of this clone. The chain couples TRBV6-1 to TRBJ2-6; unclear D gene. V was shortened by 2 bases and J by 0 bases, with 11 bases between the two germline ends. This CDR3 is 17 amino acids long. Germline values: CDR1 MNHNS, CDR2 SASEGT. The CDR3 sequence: CASSETVTHSGANVLTF. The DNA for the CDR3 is TGTGCCAGCAGTGAAACGGTCACCCACTCTGGGGCCAACGTCCTGACTTTC.

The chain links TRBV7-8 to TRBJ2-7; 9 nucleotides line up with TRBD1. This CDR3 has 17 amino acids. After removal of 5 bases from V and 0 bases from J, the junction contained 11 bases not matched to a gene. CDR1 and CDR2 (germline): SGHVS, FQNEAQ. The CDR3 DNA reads TGTGCCAGCAGCGTCGAGGGACCGGGACAGGGCTCCTACGAGCAGTACTTC. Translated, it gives CASSVEGPGQGSYEQYF. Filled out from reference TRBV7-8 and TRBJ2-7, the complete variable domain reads GAGVSQSPRYKVAKRGQDVALRCDPISGHVSLFWYQQALGQGPEFLTYFQNEAQLDKSGLPSDRFFAERPEGSVSTLKIQRTQQEDSAVYLCASSVEGPGQGSYEQYFGPGTRLTVT.

The DNA for the CDR3 is TGTGCCAGCAGCCAAAGGACTGGCCATACCACTGAAGCTTTCTTT. It encodes CASSQRTGHTTEAFF. This chain joins TRBV14 and TRBJ1-1; no clear D. Per the germline V gene, CDR1 is SGHDN and CDR2 is FVKESK. This CDR3 is built from 15 residues. V was cut by 2 bases and J by 4 bases, with 14 bases left in between. The full variable domain, rest sourced from reference TRBV14 and TRBJ1-1, is EAGVTQFPSHSVIEKGQTVTLRCDPISGHDNLYWYRRVMGKEIKFLLHFVKESKQDESGMPNNRFLAERTGGTYSTLKVQPAELEDSGVYFCASSQRTGHTTEAFFGQGTRLTVV.

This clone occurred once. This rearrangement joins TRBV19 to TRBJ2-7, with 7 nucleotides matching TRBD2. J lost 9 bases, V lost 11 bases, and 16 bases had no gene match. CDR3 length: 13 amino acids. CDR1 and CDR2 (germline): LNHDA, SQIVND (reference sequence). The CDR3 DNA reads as TGTGCCGCGGGGGAGAGCGGGATGAGCGGGCAGTACTTC. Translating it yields CAAGESGMSGQYF.

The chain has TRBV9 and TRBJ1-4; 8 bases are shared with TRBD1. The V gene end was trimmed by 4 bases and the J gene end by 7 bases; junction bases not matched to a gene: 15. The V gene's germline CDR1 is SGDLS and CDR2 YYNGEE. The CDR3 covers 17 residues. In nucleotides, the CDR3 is TGTGCCAGCAGCCCACCCGGGGGAGCAGGGGGCTCTGAAAAACTGTTTTTT. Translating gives CASSPPGGAGGSEKLFF.

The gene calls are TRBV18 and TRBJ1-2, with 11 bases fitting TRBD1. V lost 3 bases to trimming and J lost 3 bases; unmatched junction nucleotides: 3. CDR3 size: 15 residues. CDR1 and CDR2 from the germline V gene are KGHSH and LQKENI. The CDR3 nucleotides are TGTGCCAGCTCACCGACGGGACAGGGGGACTATGGCTACACCTTC. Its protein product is CASSPTGQGDYGYTF.

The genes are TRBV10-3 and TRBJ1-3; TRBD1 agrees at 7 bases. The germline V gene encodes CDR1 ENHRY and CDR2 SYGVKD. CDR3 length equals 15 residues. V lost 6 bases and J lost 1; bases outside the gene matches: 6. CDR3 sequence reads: CAIRSDRASGNTIYF. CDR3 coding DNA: TGTGCCATCAGGTCCGACAGGGCTTCTGGAAACACCATATATTTT.

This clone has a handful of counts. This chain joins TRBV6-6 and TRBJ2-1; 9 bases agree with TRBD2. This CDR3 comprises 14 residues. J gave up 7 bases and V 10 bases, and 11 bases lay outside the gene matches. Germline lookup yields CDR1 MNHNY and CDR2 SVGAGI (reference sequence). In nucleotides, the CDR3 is TGTGCCACTTCCAGCGGGAGGATTTCTAATGAGCAGTTCTTC. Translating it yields CATSSGRISNEQFF.

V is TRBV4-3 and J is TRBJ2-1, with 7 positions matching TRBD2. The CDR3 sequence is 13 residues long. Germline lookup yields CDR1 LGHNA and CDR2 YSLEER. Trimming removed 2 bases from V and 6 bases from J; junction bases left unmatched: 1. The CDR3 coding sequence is TGCGCCAGCAGCCAAAGACTAGCCAATGAGCAGTTCTTC. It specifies CASSQRLANEQFF.

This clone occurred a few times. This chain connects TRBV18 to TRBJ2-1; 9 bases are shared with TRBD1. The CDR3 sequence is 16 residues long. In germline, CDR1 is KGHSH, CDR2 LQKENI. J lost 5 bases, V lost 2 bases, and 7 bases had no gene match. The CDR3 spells CASSPNIRDRDNEQFF. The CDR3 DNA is TGTGCCAGCTCACCAAACATTCGGGACAGGGACAATGAGCAGTTCTTC.

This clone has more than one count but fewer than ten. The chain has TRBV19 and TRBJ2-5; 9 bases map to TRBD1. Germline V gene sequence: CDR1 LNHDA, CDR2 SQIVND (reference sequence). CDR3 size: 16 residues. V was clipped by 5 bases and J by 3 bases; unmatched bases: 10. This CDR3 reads CASSPIGQGWEETQYF. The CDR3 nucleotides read TGTGCCAGTAGTCCAATAGGACAGGGGTGGGAAGAGACCCAGTACTTC.